The entry below describes one TCR beta chain. CDR3 length equals 14 residues. Germline V gene data show CDR1 as SGHDT and CDR2 as YYEEEE. V lost 7 bases and J lost 10; bases outside the gene matches: 8. These data belong to a study of blood T cell repertoires in COVID-19. For the study at large: The United States, Italy and Spain supplied acute and convalescent COVID-19 samples. T cells, B-cell-depleted T cells, or PBMCs provided the cDNA or gDNA that served as material.

As processed by the authors: Estimates of nucleated cell counts were drawn from the amplification of reference gene primers. Some clones are missing from TCRdb's copy, which holds only in-frame ones; the method was immunoSEQ multiplex PCR. That table gives V, J and clone size, and the DNA gave D and trimming. The table has about 42,000 clones, approximately 89% seen once. The sample consisted of peripheral blood. This TCR was sampled from a human donor in a cohort sampled during active COVID-19. This chain joins TRBV5-6 and TRBJ1-6; 10 bases fit TRBD1. Here the CDR3 reads CASRPTGGISPLHF. The CDR3, as DNA: TGTGCCAGCCGGCCGACAGGGGGCATCTCACCCCTCCACTTT.